The present TCR beta chain was sequenced within a study of T cells in Graves' hyperthyroidism and ophthalmopathy. Clinical symptoms, serum thyroxine and TRAb, thyroid ultrasound and orbital computed tomography were used for the diagnoses. Notes on the study in general: Clonotypes that were expanded in thyroid above 0.001 mostly appeared in blood too. Before onset, ophthalmopathy was predicted by the model a median about 6.2 months earlier.

Amplification of TCR beta CDR3 regions was performed using RNA transcripts as template. The HTBI primer set was used in a first-round RT-PCR of the TCR CDR3. TCRdb re-called the multiplex PCR reads with MiXCR, one entry per CDR3 protein. The sample has 600,000 to 700,000 distinct CDR3 sequences, about 15% seen once. To note about this clonotype: Its antigen is unidentified. Sequence at one end of the junction differs from germline and may be a read error.

The CDR3 length is 14 residues. CDR1 is MNHEY and CDR2 is SVGAGI in the germline V gene. Sequences were obtained from blood. The sequence was obtained from a woman aged 35 to 49 with Graves' ophthalmopathy. The gene calls are TRBV6-5 and TRBJ2-7, with 9 bases lining up with TRBD1. CDR3 sequence (DNA): TGTGCCAGCAGTCAGACAGGGGGGACCTACGGGCAGTACTTC. Its protein product is CASSQTGGTYGQYF.